This paragraph covers one T cell receptor (beta chain) sequence. The assay was immunoSEQ multiplex PCR, and TCRdb's table has in-frame clones only and misses some. The repertoire consists of around 250,000 clones, with roughly 85% occurring once and the leading ten covering less than 4%. The data belong to a study of blood T cell repertoires in COVID-19. Study as a whole: Donors in the United States, Italy and Spain gave samples during acute or convalescent COVID-19. From T cells, B-cell-depleted T cells, or PBMCs came the material, which was cDNA or gDNA.

CDR3 length equals 15 residues. V was cut by 3 bases and J by 0 bases, with 12 bases left in between. Looked up from germline, CDR1 is KGHSH and CDR2 is LQKENI. Sequenced sample: peripheral blood. The V call is TRBV18, the J call TRBJ2-7, with a tentative D call TRBD1 (5 bases). The TCR sequence derives from a woman between 18 and 30 years old with acute or convalescent COVID-19. CDR3 residues: CASSPMAGPSYEQYF. In DNA form, the CDR3 reads TGTGCCAGCTCACCGATGGCAGGGCCCTCCTACGAGCAGTACTTC.